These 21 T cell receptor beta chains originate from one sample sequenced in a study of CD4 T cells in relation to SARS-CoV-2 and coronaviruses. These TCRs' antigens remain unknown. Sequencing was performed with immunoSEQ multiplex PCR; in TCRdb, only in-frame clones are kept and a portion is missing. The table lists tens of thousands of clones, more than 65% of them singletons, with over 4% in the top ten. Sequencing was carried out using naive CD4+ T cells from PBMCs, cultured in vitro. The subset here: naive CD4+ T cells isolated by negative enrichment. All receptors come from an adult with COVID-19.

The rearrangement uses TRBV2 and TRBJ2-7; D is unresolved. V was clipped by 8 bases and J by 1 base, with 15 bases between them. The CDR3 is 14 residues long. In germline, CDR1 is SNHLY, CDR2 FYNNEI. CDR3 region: CASATSMGSYEQYF. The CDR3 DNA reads TGTGCCAGCGCGACCTCTATGGGATCCTACGAGCAGTACTTC.

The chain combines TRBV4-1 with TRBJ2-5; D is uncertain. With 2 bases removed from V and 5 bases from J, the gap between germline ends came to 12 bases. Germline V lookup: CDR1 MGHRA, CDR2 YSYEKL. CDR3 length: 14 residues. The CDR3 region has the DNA TGCGCCAGCAGCCAAATTCTCTTGACGGAGACCCAGTACTTC. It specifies CASSQILLTETQYF.

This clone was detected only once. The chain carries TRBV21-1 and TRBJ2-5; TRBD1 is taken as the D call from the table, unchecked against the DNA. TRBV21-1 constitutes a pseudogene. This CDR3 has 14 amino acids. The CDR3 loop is CASSKVQKEETQYF. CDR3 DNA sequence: TGTGCCAGCAGCAAAGTACAGAAGGAAGAGACCCAGTACTTC.

In nucleotides, the CDR3 is TGTGCCAGCAGTTACTCTGCCAGTGAGTCCACCGGGGAGCTGTTTTTT. This encodes CASSYSASESTGELFF. J is TRBJ2-2 and V is TRBV6-2 or TRBV6-3; no definite D call. Germline V gene data show CDR1 as MNHEY and CDR2 as SVGEGT. The V and J ends lost 0 bases and 4 bases respectively, with 12 bases between them. CDR3 length equals 16 residues.

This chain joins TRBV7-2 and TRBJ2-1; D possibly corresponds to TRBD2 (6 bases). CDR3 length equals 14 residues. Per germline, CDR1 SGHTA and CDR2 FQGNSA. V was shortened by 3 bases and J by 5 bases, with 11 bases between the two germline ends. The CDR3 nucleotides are TGTGCCAGCAGCTTCGGCGGGACTCACAATGAGCAGTTCTTC. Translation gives CASSFGGTHNEQFF.

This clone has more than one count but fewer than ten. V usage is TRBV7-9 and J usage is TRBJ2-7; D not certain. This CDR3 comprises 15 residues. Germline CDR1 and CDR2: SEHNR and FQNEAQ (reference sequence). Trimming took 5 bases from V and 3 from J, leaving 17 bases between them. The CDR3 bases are TGTGCCAGCAGCCCACGATTAGGGCAGAGCTACGAGCAGTACTTC. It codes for CASSPRLGQSYEQYF.

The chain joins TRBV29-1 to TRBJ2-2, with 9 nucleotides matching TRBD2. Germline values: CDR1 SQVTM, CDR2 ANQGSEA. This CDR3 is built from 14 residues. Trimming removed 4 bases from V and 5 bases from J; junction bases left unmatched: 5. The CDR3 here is CSVVAGGQTGELFF. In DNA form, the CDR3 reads TGCAGCGTTGTTGCGGGAGGGCAAACCGGGGAGCTGTTTTTT.

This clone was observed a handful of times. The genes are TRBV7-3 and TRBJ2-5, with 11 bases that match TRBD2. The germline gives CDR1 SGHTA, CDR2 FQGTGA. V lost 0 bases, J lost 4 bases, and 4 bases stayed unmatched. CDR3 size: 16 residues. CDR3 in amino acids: CASSLTLAGEGETQYF. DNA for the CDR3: TGTGCCAGCAGCTTAACACTAGCGGGAGAAGGAGAGACCCAGTACTTC.

CDR3 protein: CASIGAAEAMSEAFF. CDR3 nucleotide sequence: TGTGCCAGCATCGGCGCGGCGGAGGCTATGTCTGAAGCTTTCTTT. The chain combines TRBV7-9 with TRBJ1-1; D not resolved. Germline V gene data show CDR1 as SEHNR and CDR2 as FQNEAQ (reference sequence). Trimming shortened V by 7 bases and J by 6 bases, and 21 bases separated the two germline ends. The CDR3 is 15 residues long.

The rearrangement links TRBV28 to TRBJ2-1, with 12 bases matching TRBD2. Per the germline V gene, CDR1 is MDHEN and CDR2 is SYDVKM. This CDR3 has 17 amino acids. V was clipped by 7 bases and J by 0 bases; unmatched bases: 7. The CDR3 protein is CASTTWTSGNSYNEQFF. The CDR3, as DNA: TGTGCCAGCACTACGTGGACTAGCGGGAACTCCTACAATGAGCAGTTCTTC. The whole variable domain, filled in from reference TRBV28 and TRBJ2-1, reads DVKVTQSSRYLVKRTGEKVFLECVQDMDHENMFWYRQDPGLGLRLIYFSYDVKMKEKGDIPEGYSVSREKKERFSLILESASTNQTSMYLCASTTWTSGNSYNEQFFGPGTRLTVL.

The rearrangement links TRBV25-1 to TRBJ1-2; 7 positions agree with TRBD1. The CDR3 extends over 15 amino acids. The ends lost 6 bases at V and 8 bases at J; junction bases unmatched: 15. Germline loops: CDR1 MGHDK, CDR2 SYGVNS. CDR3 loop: CASSPKAGQPTGYTF. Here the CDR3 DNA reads TGTGCCAGCAGCCCCAAGGCGGGACAGCCGACCGGCTACACCTTC.

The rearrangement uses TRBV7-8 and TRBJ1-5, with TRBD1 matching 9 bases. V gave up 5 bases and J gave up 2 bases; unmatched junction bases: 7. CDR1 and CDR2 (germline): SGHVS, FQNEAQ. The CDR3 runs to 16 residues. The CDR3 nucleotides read TGTGCCAGCAGCACGACGGGACAGGGTGGCAATCAGCCCCAGCATTTT. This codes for CASSTTGQGGNQPQHF. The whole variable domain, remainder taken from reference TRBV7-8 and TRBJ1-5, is GAGVSQSPRYKVAKRGQDVALRCDPISGHVSLFWYQQALGQGPEFLTYFQNEAQLDKSGLPSDRFFAERPEGSVSTLKIQRTQQEDSAVYLCASSTTGQGGNQPQHFGDGTRLSIL.

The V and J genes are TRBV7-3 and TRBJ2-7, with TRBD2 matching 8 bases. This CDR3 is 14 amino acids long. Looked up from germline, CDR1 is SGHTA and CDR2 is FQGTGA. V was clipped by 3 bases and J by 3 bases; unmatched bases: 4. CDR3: CASSLSGTSYEQYF. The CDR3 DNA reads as TGTGCCAGCAGCTTGTCCGGGACTAGCTACGAGCAGTACTTC.

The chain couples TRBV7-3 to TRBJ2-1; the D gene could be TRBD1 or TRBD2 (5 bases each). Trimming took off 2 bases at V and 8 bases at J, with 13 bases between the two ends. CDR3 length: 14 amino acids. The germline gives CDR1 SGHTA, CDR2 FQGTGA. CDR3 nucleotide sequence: TGTGCCAGCAGCTTATTTGGGGGTTTGGATGAGCAGTTCTTC. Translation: CASSLFGGLDEQFF.

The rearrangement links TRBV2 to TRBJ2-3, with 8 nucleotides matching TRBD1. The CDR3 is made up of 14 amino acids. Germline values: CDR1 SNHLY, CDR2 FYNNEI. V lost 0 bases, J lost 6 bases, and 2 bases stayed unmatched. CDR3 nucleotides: TGTGCCAGCAGTGAAGCGGGGACAGGCGATACGCAGTATTTT. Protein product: CASSEAGTGDTQYF.

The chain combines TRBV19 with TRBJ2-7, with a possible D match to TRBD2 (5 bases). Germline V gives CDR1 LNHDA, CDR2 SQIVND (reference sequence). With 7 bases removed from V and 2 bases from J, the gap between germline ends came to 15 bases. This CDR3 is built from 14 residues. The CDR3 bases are TGTGCCAGTAAATCCGACGGAGGAACCTACGAGCAGTACTTC. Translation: CASKSDGGTYEQYF.

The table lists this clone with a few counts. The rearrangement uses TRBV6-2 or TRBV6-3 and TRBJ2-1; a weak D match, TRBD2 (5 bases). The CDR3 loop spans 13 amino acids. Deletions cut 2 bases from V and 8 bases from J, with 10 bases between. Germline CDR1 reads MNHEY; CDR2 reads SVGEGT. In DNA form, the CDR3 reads TGTGCCAGCAGTTACGTAGGGAGAGATGAGCAGTTCTTC. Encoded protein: CASSYVGRDEQFF.

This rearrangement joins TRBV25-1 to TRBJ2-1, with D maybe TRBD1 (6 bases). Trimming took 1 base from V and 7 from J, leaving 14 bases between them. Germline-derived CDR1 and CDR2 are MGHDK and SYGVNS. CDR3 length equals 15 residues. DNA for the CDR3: TGTGCCAGCAGTGAATCCCGACAGGAAAGGAATGAGCAGTTCTTC. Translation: CASSESRQERNEQFF.

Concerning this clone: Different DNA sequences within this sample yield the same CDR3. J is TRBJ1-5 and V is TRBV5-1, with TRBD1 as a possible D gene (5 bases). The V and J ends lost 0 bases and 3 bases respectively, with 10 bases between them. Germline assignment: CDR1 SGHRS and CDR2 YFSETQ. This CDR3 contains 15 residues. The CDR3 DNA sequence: TGCGCCAGCAGCTTGGGGACAAACTCCAATCAGCCCCAGCATTTT. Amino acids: CASSLGTNSNQPQHF.

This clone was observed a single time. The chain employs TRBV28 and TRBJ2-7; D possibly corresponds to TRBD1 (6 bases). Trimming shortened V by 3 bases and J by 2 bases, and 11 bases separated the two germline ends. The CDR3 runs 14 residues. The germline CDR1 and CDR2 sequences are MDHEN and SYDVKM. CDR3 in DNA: TGTGCCAGCAGTTTTTCAGGGGTTACCTACGAGCAGTACTTC. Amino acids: CASSFSGVTYEQYF.

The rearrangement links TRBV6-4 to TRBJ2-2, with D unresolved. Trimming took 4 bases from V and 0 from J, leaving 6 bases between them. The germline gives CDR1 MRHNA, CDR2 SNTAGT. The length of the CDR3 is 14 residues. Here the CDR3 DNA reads TGTGCCAGCAGTGGACGGACGAACACCGGGGAGCTGTTTTTT. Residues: CASSGRTNTGELFF.